This TCR beta chain was sequenced for a study of blood T cell repertoires in COVID-19. TCRdb's copy holds only in-frame clones and misses some; the assay was immunoSEQ multiplex PCR. Counted here are approximately 250,000 clones, approximately 85% occurring once; the ten biggest clones make up approximately 8.6%. The clonotype comes from a woman aged 50 to 60 with acute COVID-19. The specimen sequenced was PBMCs or T cells enriched from blood (not recorded which).

For the CDR3, the DNA is TGTGCCAGCAGCTTGGAACAGCACTATGGCTACACCTTC. Residues: CASSLEQHYGYTF. The gene calls are TRBV5-5 and TRBJ1-2; D not resolved. Trimming left V 0 bases short and J 3 bases short, with 6 bases between. This CDR3 is 13 amino acids long. Germline V gives CDR1 SGHKS, CDR2 YYEKEE (reference sequence).